One and the same sample provided the 20 T cell receptor beta chains below, sequenced in a study of blood T cell repertoires in COVID-19. Repertoires were generated with immunoSEQ multiplex PCR, while TCRdb's copy carries only in-frame clones and drops some. The repertoire holds approximately 100,000 clones, with around 89% as singletons. Sample: peripheral blood. The receptors were gathered from a woman aged 60-75 years with acute or convalescent COVID-19.

V is TRBV18 and J is TRBJ2-5, with 10 nucleotides matching TRBD2. The V gene's germline CDR1 is KGHSH and CDR2 LQKENI. This CDR3 contains 13 residues. V lost 1 base to trimming and J lost 7 bases; unmatched junction nucleotides: 0. CDR3 coding DNA: TGTGCCAGCTCACCACAGCGGGAGGGGACCCAGTACTTC. This codes for CASSPQREGTQYF.

In this sample, this clone turned up once. CDR3 nucleotides: TGTGCCAGTAGCTCCCGGGACACCTTTAACTATGGCTACACCTTC. Protein sequence: CASSSRDTFNYGYTF. The chain carries TRBV19 and TRBJ1-2, with D perhaps TRBD1 (6 bases). This CDR3 is built from 15 residues. Germline CDR1 LNHDA, CDR2 SQIVND (reference sequence). Between the trimmed V and J ends, which lost 6 bases and 1 base, there was a span of 15 bases.

This chain links TRBV30 with TRBJ1-2; 11 bases align to TRBD1. Trimming removed 0 bases from V and 7 bases from J; junction bases left unmatched: 10. The length of the CDR3 is 16 residues. CDR1 is GTSNPN, CDR2 SVGIG, per germline (reference sequence). CDR3 bases: TGTGCCTGGAGTGTCCAGGGGGGACAGGGGGGCGGTGGCTACACCTTC. Translated: CAWSVQGGQGGGGYTF.

The CDR3 spells CASVTGTTNSPLHF. The CDR3 DNA is TGTGCCAGCGTTACCGGGACAACAAATTCACCCCTCCACTTT. The J gene is TRBJ1-6, the V gene TRBV2, with D possibly being TRBD1 (6 bases). V was shortened by 8 bases and J by 7 bases, with 15 bases between the two germline ends. This CDR3 region has 14 residues. Germline CDR1 SNHLY, CDR2 FYNNEI.

This chain connects TRBV11-2 to TRBJ2-3, with no clear D. The CDR3 contains 15 residues. V was pared by 2 bases and J by 1 base, with 10 bases between. CDR1 is SGHAT and CDR2 is FQNNGV in the germline V gene. This chain's CDR3 is CASSLIGAGTDTQYF. Here the CDR3 DNA reads TGTGCCAGCAGCTTAATAGGAGCCGGCACAGATACGCAGTATTTT.

The chain employs TRBV30 and TRBJ1-2; D is ambiguous. V was pared by 1 base and J by 10 bases, with 16 bases between. The CDR3 is 13 residues long. Germline-derived CDR1 and CDR2 are GTSNPN and SVGIG (reference sequence). The CDR3 nucleotides are TGTGCCTGGAGTGCCGGCCCCTCCGGGAACTACACCTTC. It codes for CAWSAGPSGNYTF.

The chain recombines TRBV30 with TRBJ1-1; 7 bases match TRBD1. The length of the CDR3 is 17 residues. Germline-derived CDR1 and CDR2 are GTSNPN and SVGIG (reference sequence). With V trimmed by 3 bases and J by 5 bases, 18 bases remained unmatched. The CDR3 loop reads CAWREFGDRVGGTEAFF. In DNA, the CDR3 is TGTGCCTGGAGAGAGTTCGGTGACAGGGTAGGAGGGACTGAAGCTTTCTTT.

Only one count was recorded for this clone. The rearrangement uses TRBV24-1 and TRBJ1-1; 7 bases are a match to TRBD1. This CDR3 is built from 15 residues. V lost 1 base and J lost 5; bases outside the gene matches: 6. Germline V CDR1 and CDR2: KGHDR, SFDVKD. This CDR3 is CATSDLPGGKTEAFF. The CDR3 DNA is TGTGCCACCAGTGATTTACCAGGGGGAAAGACTGAAGCTTTCTTT.

This clone was seen once. The V gene is TRBV19, the J gene TRBJ2-5, with D tentatively TRBD2 (6 bases). V lost 3 bases, J lost 5 bases, and 10 bases lay in between. Germline loops: CDR1 LNHDA, CDR2 SQIVND (reference sequence). The CDR3 has 13 residues. The CDR3 protein is CASSIPGDETQYF. As DNA, the CDR3 is TGTGCCAGTAGTATCCCGGGGGACGAGACCCAGTACTTC. The whole variable domain, remainder taken from reference TRBV19 and TRBJ2-5, is DGGITQSPKYLFRKEGQNVTLSCEQNLNHDAMYWYRQDPGQGLRLIYYSQIVNDFQKGDIAEGYSVSREKKESFPLTVTSAQKNPTAFYLCASSIPGDETQYFGPGTRLLVL.

This sequence joins TRBV7-3 and TRBJ2-1; 10 nucleotides match TRBD2. The CDR3 sequence is 15 residues long. V shed 5 bases and J 3 bases; nucleotides not matched to a gene: 4. CDR1 is SGHTA, CDR2 FQGTGA, per germline. The CDR3: CASSHTSGNYNEQFF. Written as DNA, the CDR3 is TGTGCCAGCAGCCACACTAGCGGGAACTACAATGAGCAGTTCTTC.

The gene calls are TRBV1 and TRBJ2-7; TRBD2 was called by the table and not checked on the DNA. TRBV1 is a documented pseudogene. This CDR3 contains 15 residues. This CDR3 is CTSSHLKGLPYEQYF. For the CDR3, the DNA is TGCACCAGCAGCCACTTGAAGGGACTCCCCTACGAGCAGTACTTC.

This clone appeared a few times. V and J are TRBV19 and TRBJ1-1; D perhaps matches TRBD1 (5 bases). CDR3 length: 15 amino acids. CDR1 and CDR2 from the germline V gene are LNHDA and SQIVND (reference sequence). V gave up 6 bases and J gave up 1 base, with 15 bases separating them. The CDR3 DNA reads TGTGCCAGTAGCGCCCCCGAGACAGCGAACACTGAAGCTTTCTTT. Translated: CASSAPETANTEAFF.

In DNA, the CDR3 is TGTGCCAGTACCCGACAGGCAGCTAGCACAGATACGCAGTATTTT. Protein: CASTRQAASTDTQYF. This chain connects TRBV19 to TRBJ2-3; TRBD1 is a possible D gene (6 bases). V was shortened by 7 bases and J by 0 bases, with 14 bases between the two germline ends. The CDR3 consists of 15 residues. CDR1 LNHDA and CDR2 SQIVND come from the germline V gene (reference sequence).

The chain recombines TRBV5-1 with TRBJ1-1; D ambiguous. The germline V and J ends were trimmed by 0 bases and 1 base, with 10 bases remaining between them. Germline lookup yields CDR1 SGHRS and CDR2 YFSETQ. This CDR3 region has 15 residues. The CDR3 protein is CASSLGARPNTEAFF. CDR3 DNA: TGCGCCAGCAGCTTGGGGGCCCGCCCGAACACTGAAGCTTTCTTT.

The rearrangement joins TRBV29-1 to TRBJ1-3; 8 bases map to TRBD1. CDR3 length: 12 residues. V was pared by 4 bases and J by 4 bases, with 0 bases of the junction left unmatched. Germline V gene data show CDR1 as SQVTM and CDR2 as ANQGSEA. The DNA for the CDR3 is TGCAGCGTTGGGACAGGGGGAAACACCATATATTTT. It is translated as CSVGTGGNTIYF.

This chain links TRBV6-1 with TRBJ2-7; 8 bases match TRBD1. Trimming cost V 2 bases and J 4 bases; bases outside gene matches: 7. There are 15 residues in the CDR3. The V gene's germline CDR1 is MNHNS and CDR2 SASEGT. The CDR3 DNA reads as TGTGCCAGCAGTGAATACCCAGGGGGCTTGTACGAGCAGTACTTC. Protein: CASSEYPGGLYEQYF.

This clone was seen only a few times. The genes are TRBV7-8 and TRBJ1-4; 7 nucleotides align to TRBD1. Per the germline V gene, CDR1 is SGHVS and CDR2 is FQNEAQ. This CDR3 spans 14 amino acids. V shed 4 bases and J 4 bases; nucleotides not matched to a gene: 3. The CDR3 nucleotides are TGTGCCAGCAGCTCGGGACAGATTAATGAAAAACTGTTTTTT. It translates to CASSSGQINEKLFF.

V and J are TRBV9 and TRBJ2-1; possibly TRBD2 for D (6 bases). This CDR3 spans 15 amino acids. Germline lookup yields CDR1 SGDLS and CDR2 YYNGEE. The V gene lost 2 bases and the J gene lost 5 bases, with 14 bases spanning the gap. The DNA for the CDR3 is TGTGCCAGCAGCGTCTCCGGGAGCCCTGACAATGAGCAGTTCTTC. Translation: CASSVSGSPDNEQFF. The full variable domain, in which reference TRBV9 and TRBJ2-1 provide the parts outside the CDR3, is DSGVTQTPKHLITATGQRVTLRCSPRSGDLSVYWYQQSLDQGLQFLIQYYNGEERAKGNILERFSAQQFPDLHSELNLSSLELGDSALYFCASSVSGSPDNEQFFGPGTRLTVL.

V usage is TRBV28 and J usage is TRBJ2-1; no clear D gene. V was shortened by 8 bases and J by 2 bases, with 10 bases between the two germline ends. Germline V lookup: CDR1 MDHEN, CDR2 SYDVKM. The CDR3 has 13 residues. In DNA form, the CDR3 reads TGTGCCAGCGTTACGCCGGCCTACAATGAGCAGTTCTTC. The encoded protein is CASVTPAYNEQFF.

This clone came up once. Here the CDR3 DNA reads TGTGCCATCAGTGAGCGGTTGAACTATGGCTACACCTTC. Amino acid sequence: CAISERLNYGYTF. V gene TRBV10-3 combines with J gene TRBJ1-2, with D hard to call. The CDR3 covers 13 residues. Germline CDR1 reads ENHRY; CDR2 reads SYGVKD. V shed 2 bases and J shed 2 bases, with 6 bases lying between them.